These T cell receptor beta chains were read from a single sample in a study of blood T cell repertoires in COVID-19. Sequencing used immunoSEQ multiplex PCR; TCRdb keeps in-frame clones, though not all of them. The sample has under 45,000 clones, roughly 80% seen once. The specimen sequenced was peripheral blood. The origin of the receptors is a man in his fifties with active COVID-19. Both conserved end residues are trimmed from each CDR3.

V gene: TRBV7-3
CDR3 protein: ASSLTVTGGQY

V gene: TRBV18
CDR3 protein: ASSRLDTNTGELF

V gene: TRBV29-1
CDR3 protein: SVRQQETQY

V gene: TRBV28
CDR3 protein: ASSTGTKKYNEQF

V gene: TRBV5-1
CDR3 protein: ASSDGQGAWETQY

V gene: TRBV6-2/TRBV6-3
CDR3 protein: ASSDWGGRVNEQF

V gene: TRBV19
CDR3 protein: ASSSGQPIQETQY

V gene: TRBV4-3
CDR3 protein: ASSLRSLAGSTDTQY

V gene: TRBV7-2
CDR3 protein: ASSTLGGMASYEQY

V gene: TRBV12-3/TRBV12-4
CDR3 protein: ASSLAEVNEQY

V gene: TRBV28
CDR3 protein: ASTSARGGSYEQY

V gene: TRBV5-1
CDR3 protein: ASSLFSRAGGDTGELF

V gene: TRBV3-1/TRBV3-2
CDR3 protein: ASSQGARTSSQETQY

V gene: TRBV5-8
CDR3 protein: ASSLTGAYIHEQY

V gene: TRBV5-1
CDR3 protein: ASSMPLAGGQDTQY

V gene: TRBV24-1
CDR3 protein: ATSDPSSGNTIY

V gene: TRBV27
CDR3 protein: ASSWAGGEKLF

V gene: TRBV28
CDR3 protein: ASSGWTGFSGNTIY

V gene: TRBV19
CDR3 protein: ASSALPSSGNTIY

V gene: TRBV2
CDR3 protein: ASRRTGVDTEAF

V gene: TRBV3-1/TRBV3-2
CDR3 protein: ASRLGSTDTQY

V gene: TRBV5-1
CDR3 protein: ASSDRLNNEQF

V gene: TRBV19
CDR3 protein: ASSMRAVQPQH

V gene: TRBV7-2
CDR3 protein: ASRPRGQAEAF

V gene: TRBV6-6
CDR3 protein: ASKTRRGSITETQY

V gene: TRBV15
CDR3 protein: ATSRGGAGPNTGELF

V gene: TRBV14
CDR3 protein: ASSQGLTSGVQETQY

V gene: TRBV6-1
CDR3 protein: ASSEGIGVYGYT

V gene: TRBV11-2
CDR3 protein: ASSPGGKASPLH

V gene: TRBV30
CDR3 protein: AWSVARTGAFGYT

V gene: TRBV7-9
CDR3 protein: ASSPPGSNQPQH

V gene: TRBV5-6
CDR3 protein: ASSDPTASYEQY

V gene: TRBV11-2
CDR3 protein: ASSFTQGGGSPLH

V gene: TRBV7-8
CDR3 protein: ASSPYRAGGPFEQY

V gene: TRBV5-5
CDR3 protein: ASSGLAGVSTDTQY

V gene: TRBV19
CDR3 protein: ASSMGRGLDTQY

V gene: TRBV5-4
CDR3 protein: ASSSSRRTGLNEQY

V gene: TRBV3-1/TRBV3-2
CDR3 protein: ASSLTGGYYEQY

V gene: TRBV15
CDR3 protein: ATSREGGAQDSPLH

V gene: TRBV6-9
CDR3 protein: ASSSQEYTEAF

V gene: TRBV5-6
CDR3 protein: ASSPGGRSNQPQH

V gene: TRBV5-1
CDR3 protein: ASSLEDSRSGNTIY

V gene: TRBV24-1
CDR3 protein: ATSDPTDYQETQY

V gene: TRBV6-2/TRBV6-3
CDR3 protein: ASSDGTGSSYEQY

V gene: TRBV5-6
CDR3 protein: ASSRTANTEAF

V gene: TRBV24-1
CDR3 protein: ATSDSNKGGDEKLF

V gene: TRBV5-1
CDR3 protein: ASSVQGTSSGNTIY

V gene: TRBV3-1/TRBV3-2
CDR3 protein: ASSQRSPTAGSTDTQY

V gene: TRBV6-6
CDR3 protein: ASSYRVQRGGGEQY

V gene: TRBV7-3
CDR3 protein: ASSPRQQGVDGYT

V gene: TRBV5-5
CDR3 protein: ASSLSLNNNEQF

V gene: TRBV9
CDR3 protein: ASSVSGRPGDEQY